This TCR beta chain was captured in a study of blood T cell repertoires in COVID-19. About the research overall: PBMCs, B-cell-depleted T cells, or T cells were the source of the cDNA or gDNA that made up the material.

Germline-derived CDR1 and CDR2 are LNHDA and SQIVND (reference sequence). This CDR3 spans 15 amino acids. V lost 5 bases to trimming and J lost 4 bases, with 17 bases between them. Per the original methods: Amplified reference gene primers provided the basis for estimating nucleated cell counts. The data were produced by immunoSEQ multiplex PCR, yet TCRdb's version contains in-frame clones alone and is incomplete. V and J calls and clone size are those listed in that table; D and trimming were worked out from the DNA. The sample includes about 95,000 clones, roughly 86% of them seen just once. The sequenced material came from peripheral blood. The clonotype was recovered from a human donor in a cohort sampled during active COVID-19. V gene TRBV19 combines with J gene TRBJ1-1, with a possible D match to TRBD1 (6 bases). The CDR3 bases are TGTGCCAGTAGTCCTATTAGGACAGAACCCACTGAAGCTTTCTTT. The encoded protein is CASSPIRTEPTEAFF. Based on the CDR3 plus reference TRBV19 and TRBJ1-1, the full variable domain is DGGITQSPKYLFRKEGQNVTLSCEQNLNHDAMYWYRQDPGQGLRLIYYSQIVNDFQKGDIAEGYSVSREKKESFPLTVTSAQKNPTAFYLCASSPIRTEPTEAFFGQGTRLTVV.